This TCR beta chain was identified in a study of cytomegalovirus exposure and HLA in healthy donors. In regard to this clone: As yet, its antigen is unknown.

Study-level points and caveats: Certain indistinguishable V segments, among them TRBV6-2 and TRBV6-3, were excluded.

Primers for the PCR totalled 60 Vbeta and 13 Jbeta. Assay used: immunoSEQ multiplex PCR; TCRdb lists only in-frame clones, some missing. Here the sample table reports over 75,000 clones. The V and J ends lost 7 bases and 7 bases respectively, with 14 bases between them. In germline, CDR1 is SNHLY, CDR2 FYNNEI. The CDR3 sequence is 14 residues long. Sequenced material: PBMCs. This chain links TRBV2 with TRBJ1-6, with D perhaps matching TRBD1 (5 bases). The clonotype was recovered from a girl between 10 and 17 years old in good health and CMV-seropositive. The CDR3 DNA reads TGTGCCAGCAATATAAAGGGGTGGAATTCACCCCTCCACTTT. It codes for CASNIKGWNSPLHF.